This T cell receptor beta chain is drawn from a study of T cell responses to AZD1222 COVID-19 vaccine. The CDR3 is made up of 13 amino acids. Trimming removed 3 bases from V and 7 bases from J, with 12 bases in between. CDR1 MNHEY and CDR2 SMNVEV come from the germline V gene (reference sequence). About this clone itself: As yet, its antigen is unknown.

Study-wide points: Sampling that yielded the repertoires occurred only after the peak T cell response. Two doses of AZD1222 preceded a rise in Spike-specific TCR breadth and depth. CD4 TCRs covered the whole spike, strongest at regions 160-218 and 743-854. Targets within unmutated variant regions were reportedly found for nearly half of spike-specific TCRs.

Some clones are missing from TCRdb's copy, which holds only in-frame ones; the method was immunoSEQ multiplex PCR. The table has over 130,000 clones, more than 90% seen once. This TCR was recovered from an adult in good health. This specimen was peripheral blood, taken on day 0 of AZD1222 vaccination. The J gene is TRBJ1-1, the V gene TRBV27; possibly TRBD1 for D (6 bases). CDR3 in DNA: TGTGCCAGCAGTTTCTCCAGGGGAAATGAAGCTTTCTTT. It translates to CASSFSRGNEAFF.